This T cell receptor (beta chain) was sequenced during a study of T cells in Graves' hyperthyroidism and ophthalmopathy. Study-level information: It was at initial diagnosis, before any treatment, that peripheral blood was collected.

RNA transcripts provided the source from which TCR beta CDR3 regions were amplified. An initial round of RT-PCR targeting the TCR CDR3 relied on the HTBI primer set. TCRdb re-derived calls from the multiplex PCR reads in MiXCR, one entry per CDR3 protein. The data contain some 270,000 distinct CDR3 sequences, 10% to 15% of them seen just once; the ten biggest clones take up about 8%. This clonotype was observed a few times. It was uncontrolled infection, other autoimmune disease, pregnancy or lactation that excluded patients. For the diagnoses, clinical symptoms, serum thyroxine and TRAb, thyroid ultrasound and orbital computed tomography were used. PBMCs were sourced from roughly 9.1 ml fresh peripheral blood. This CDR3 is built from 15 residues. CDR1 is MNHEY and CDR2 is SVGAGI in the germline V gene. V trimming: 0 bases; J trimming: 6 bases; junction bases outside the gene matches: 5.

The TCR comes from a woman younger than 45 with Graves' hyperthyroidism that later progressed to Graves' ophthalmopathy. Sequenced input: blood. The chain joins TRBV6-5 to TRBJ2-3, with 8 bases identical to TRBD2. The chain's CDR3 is CASSYSAGGGDTQYF. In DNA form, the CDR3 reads TGTGCCAGCAGTTACTCGGCGGGAGGCGGGGATACGCAGTATTTT.